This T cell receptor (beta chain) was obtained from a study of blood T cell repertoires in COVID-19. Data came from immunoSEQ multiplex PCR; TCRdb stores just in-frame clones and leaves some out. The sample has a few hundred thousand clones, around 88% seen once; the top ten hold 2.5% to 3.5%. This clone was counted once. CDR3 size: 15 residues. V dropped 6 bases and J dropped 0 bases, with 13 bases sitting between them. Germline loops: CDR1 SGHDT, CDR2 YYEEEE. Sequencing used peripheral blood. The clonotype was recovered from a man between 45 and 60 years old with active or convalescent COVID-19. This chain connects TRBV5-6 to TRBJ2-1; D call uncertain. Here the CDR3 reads CASTSPSRSYNEQFF. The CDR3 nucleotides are TGTGCCAGCACCTCTCCGTCCCGCTCCTACAATGAGCAGTTCTTC.